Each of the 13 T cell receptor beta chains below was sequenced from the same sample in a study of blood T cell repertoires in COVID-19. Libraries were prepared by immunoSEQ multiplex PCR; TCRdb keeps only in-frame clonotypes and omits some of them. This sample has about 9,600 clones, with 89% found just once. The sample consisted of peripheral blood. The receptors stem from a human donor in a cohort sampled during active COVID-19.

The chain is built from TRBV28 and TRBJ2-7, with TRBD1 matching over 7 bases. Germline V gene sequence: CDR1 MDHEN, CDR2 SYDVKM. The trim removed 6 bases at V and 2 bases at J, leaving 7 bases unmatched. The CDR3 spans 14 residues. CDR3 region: CASRPPGQTYEQYF. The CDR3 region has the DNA TGTGCCAGCAGACCCCCGGGACAGACCTACGAGCAGTACTTC.

The CDR3 protein is CATSDLRTSGGYNEQFF. The CDR3, as DNA: TGTGCCACCAGTGACCTCCGGACTAGCGGGGGATACAATGAGCAGTTCTTC. The rearrangement joins TRBV24-1 to TRBJ2-1; 13 bases are a match to TRBD2. Germline assignment: CDR1 KGHDR and CDR2 SFDVKD. This CDR3 contains 17 residues. Trimming at V came to 4 bases and at J to 4 bases, leaving 6 bases not matched to a gene.

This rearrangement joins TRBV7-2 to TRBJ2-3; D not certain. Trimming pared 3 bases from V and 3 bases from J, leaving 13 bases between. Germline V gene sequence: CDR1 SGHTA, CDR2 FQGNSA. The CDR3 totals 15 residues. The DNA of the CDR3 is TGTGCCAGCAGCTTGAGTGAAAGCTGGACAGATACGCAGTATTTT. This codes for CASSLSESWTDTQYF.

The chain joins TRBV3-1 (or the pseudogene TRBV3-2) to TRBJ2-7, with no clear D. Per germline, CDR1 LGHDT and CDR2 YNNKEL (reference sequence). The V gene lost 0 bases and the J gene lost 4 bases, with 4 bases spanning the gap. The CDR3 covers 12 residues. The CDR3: CASSQDLYEQYF. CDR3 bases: TGTGCCAGCAGCCAAGATCTATACGAGCAGTACTTC.

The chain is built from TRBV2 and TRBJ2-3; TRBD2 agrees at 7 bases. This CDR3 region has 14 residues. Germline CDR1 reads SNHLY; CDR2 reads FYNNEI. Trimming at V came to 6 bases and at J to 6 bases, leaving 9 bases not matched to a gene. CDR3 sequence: CASREGRVYDTQYF. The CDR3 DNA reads TGTGCCAGCAGGGAGGGGAGGGTGTACGATACGCAGTATTTT.

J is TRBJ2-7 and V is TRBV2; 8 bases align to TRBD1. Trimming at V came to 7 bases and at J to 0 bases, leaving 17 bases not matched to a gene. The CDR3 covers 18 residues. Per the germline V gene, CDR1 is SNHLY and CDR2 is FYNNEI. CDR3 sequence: CASTLRGQGAPLSYEQYF. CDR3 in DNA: TGTGCCAGCACCCTAAGGGGGCAGGGGGCTCCCCTCTCCTACGAGCAGTACTTC.

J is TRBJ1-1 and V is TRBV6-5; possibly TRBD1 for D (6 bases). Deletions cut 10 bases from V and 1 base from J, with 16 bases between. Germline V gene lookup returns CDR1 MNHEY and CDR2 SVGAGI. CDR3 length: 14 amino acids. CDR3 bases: TGTGCCATCGAGACAGGCCGAGCGAACACTGAAGCTTTCTTT. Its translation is CAIETGRANTEAFF.

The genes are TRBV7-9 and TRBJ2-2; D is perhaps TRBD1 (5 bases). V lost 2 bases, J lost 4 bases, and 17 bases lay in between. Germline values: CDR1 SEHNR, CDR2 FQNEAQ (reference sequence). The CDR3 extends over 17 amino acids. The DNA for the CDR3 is TGTGCCAGCAGCTTAATGGCCAGGGTGGCAGTCACCGGGGAGCTGTTTTTT. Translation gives CASSLMARVAVTGELFF.

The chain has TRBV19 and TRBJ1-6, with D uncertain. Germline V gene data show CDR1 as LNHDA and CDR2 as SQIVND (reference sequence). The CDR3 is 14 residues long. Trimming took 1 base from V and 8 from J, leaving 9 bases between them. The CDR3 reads CASSIANIYSPLHF. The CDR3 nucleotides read TGTGCCAGTAGTATAGCAAACATATATTCACCCCTCCACTTT.

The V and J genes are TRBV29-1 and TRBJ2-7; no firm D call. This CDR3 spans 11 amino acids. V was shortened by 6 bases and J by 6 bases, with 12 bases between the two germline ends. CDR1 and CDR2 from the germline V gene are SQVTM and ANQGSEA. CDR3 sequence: CSVQSRREQYF. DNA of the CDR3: TGCAGCGTCCAGTCGCGGCGCGAGCAGTACTTC.

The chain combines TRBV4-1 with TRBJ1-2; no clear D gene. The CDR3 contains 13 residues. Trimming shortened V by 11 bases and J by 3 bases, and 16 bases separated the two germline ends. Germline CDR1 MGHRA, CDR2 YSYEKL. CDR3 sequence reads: CAGLTVMYYGYTF. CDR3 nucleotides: TGCGCCGGGTTAACAGTGATGTACTATGGCTACACCTTC.

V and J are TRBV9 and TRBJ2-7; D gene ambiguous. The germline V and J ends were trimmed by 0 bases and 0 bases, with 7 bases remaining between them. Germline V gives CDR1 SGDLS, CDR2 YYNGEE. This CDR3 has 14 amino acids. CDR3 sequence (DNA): TGTGCCAGCAGCGTAGCCGACTCCTCCTACGAGCAGTACTTC. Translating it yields CASSVADSSYEQYF.

CDR3 amino acids: CASSSGGKEQYF. In nucleotides, the CDR3 is TGTGCCAGCAGCTCCGGGGGGAAGGAGCAGTACTTC. The rearrangement uses TRBV7-9 and TRBJ2-7; the match to TRBD2 covers 7 bases. CDR1 SEHNR and CDR2 FQNEAQ come from the germline V gene (reference sequence). Trimming at V came to 4 bases and at J to 7 bases, leaving 4 bases not matched to a gene. The CDR3 runs 12 residues.